The TCR beta chain described here comes from a study of blood T cell repertoires in COVID-19. About the study: Some COVID-19 samples were acute and others convalescent; all came from the United States, Italy and Spain. The cDNA or gDNA used as material had been derived from T cells, B-cell-depleted T cells, or PBMCs.

The V gene's germline CDR1 is GTSNPN and CDR2 SVGIG (reference sequence). There are 13 residues in the CDR3. Methods used by the authors: Reference gene primer amplification gave estimated nucleated cell counts. Only in-frame clones appear in the TCRdb table, and some are missing; sequencing was by immunoSEQ multiplex PCR. That table supplies the V and J calls and clone size; D and trimming were determined from the DNA. This table holds 200,000 or so clones, around 85% found once. The chain links TRBV30 to TRBJ2-5; 8 bases line up with TRBD1. This sequence was found in a man in his 70s with active or convalescent COVID-19. The sequencing input was peripheral blood. The CDR3 reads CATNRGLGETQYF. The DNA of the CDR3 is TGTGCTACCAACAGGGGGTTAGGGGAGACCCAGTACTTC.